These 23 T cell receptor beta chains were sequenced from one sample in a study of cytotoxic CD8 clonotypes in ibrutinib-treated CLL listed by TCRdb under 2021. According to the study, the label for this sample's time point signals: progressive disease on ibrutinib. Library preparation employed the immunoSEQ multiplex PCR assay. In its TCRdb copy, this immuneACCESS table keeps in-frame sequences only and misses some clones. Where compared with another copy, unresolved V genes explain less than half of these, and the others have no known cause. The sample records about 25,000 clones, about two thirds of which are singletons. The ten most abundant clones make up roughly 51% of the sample. The material was PBMCs, obtained at disease progression, from a patient treated with ibrutinib. The receptors shown here come from a human donor with chronic lymphocytic leukemia.

The chain combines TRBV21-1 with TRBJ1-3. TRBV21-1 is annotated as a pseudogene. The CDR3 runs 18 residues. The CDR3 nucleotides are TGTGCCAGCAGCAAAGGGGGAGCCGGGCCCAGCTCTGGAAACACCATATATTTT. Translated: CASSKGGAGPSSGNTIYF.

This clone was observed a single time. The rearrangement links TRBV11-2 to TRBJ2-3, with a tentative D call TRBD2 (5 bases). Germline CDR1 is SGHAT and CDR2 is FQNNGV. Trimming took off 1 base at V and 10 bases at J, with 12 bases between the two ends. This CDR3 is built from 13 residues. CDR3 amino acids: CASSLGSSGAQYF. The CDR3 DNA sequence: TGTGCCAGCAGCTTAGGCTCGTCCGGGGCGCAGTATTTT.

The rearrangement links TRBV9 to TRBJ2-1; the D gene is possibly TRBD2 (5 bases). The germline CDR1 and CDR2 sequences are SGDLS and YYNGEE. The CDR3 sequence is 14 residues long. V was cut by 7 bases and J by 0 bases, with 11 bases left in between. CDR3 amino acids: CASGRLPSYNEQFF. CDR3 sequence (DNA): TGTGCCAGCGGCCGACTACCCTCCTACAATGAGCAGTTCTTC.

The chain combines TRBV4-1 with TRBJ2-5, with 10 bases identical to TRBD2. Germline V gives CDR1 MGHRA, CDR2 YSYEKL. Unmatched junction bases numbered 7, after V lost 1 base and J lost 2 bases. The CDR3 extends over 17 amino acids. CDR3 in DNA: TGCGCCAGCAGCCAAGTTGGTCTAGCGGGGGTGCAAGAGACCCAGTACTTC. Translating it yields CASSQVGLAGVQETQYF.

The V gene is TRBV5-1, the J gene TRBJ2-2; D is perhaps TRBD1 (7 bases). Germline CDR1 SGHRS, CDR2 YFSETQ. Trimming left V 0 bases short and J 2 bases short, with 14 bases between. This CDR3 is built from 17 residues. CDR3 nucleotide sequence: TGCGCCAGCAGCTTGGCCGGAGGGGGCCACAACACCGGGGAGCTGTTTTTT. Its translation is CASSLAGGGHNTGELFF.

V and J are TRBV19 and TRBJ2-7; D unresolved. Germline V CDR1 and CDR2: LNHDA, SQIVND (reference sequence). There are 14 residues in the CDR3. Between the trimmed V and J ends, which lost 1 base and 6 bases, there was a span of 13 bases. The CDR3, as DNA: TGTGCCAGTAGTATAGGGACCCTCTCTGGCGAGCAGTACTTC. Translation: CASSIGTLSGEQYF.

V and J are TRBV10-2 and TRBJ2-6; maybe TRBD1 (5 bases). The germline gives CDR1 WSHSY, CDR2 SAAADI. V lost 6 bases and J 0 bases, leaving 9 bases between the germline ends. CDR3 size: 15 residues. DNA of the CDR3: TGCGCCAGCAGAGACAGCCTCTCTGGGGCCAACGTCCTGACTTTC. This sequence encodes CASRDSLSGANVLTF.

The V call is TRBV19, the J call TRBJ2-5, with D maybe TRBD2 (5 bases). Per germline, CDR1 LNHDA and CDR2 SQIVND (reference sequence). CDR3 length equals 14 residues. V was cut by 4 bases and J by 1 base, with 10 bases left in between. CDR3 protein: CASSRGLTQETQYF. The CDR3, as DNA: TGTGCCAGTAGTAGAGGGTTAACCCAAGAGACCCAGTACTTC.

The chain uses TRBV5-4 and TRBJ2-5, with D tentatively TRBD1 or TRBD2 (5 bases each). Germline V CDR1 and CDR2: SGHNT, YYREEE (reference sequence). The CDR3 loop spans 16 amino acids. Deletions cut 9 bases from V and 0 bases from J, with 21 bases between. CDR3 DNA sequence: TGTGCCATTATGCTTTACGGGGACCGCTACCAAGAGACCCAGTACTTC. Its translation is CAIMLYGDRYQETQYF.

V usage is TRBV15 and J usage is TRBJ1-3, with TRBD1 matching over 7 bases. This CDR3 has 15 amino acids. V shed 5 bases, J shed 1 base, and the junction held 5 bases outside the gene matches. The germline gives CDR1 LNHNV, CDR2 YYDKDF (reference sequence). CDR3 sequence: CATSLGGASGNTIYF. The CDR3 DNA reads TGTGCCACCAGCCTAGGGGGCGCGTCTGGAAACACCATATATTTT.

This chain joins TRBV5-1 and TRBJ1-6; a weak D match, TRBD1 (5 bases). The CDR3 is 16 residues long. CDR1 and CDR2 from the germline V gene are SGHRS and YFSETQ. Trimming removed 1 base at V and 6 bases at J, with 14 bases between. The CDR3 region has the DNA TGCGCCAGCAGCTTGAACCAGGGTCCGGGTAATTCACCCCTCCACTTT. It yields the protein CASSLNQGPGNSPLHF. The full variable domain, its missing parts supplied by reference TRBV5-1 and TRBJ1-6, is KAGVTQTPRYLIKTRGQQVTLSCSPISGHRSVSWYQQTPGQGLQFLFEYFSETQRNKGNFPGRFSGRQFSNSRSEMNVSTLELGDSALYLCASSLNQGPGNSPLHFGNGTRLTVT.

The chain recombines TRBV27 with TRBJ1-2, with no clear D. The V end was cut by 4 bases, the J end by 4 bases, with 7 bases between. Germline V gene sequence: CDR1 MNHEY, CDR2 SMNVEV (reference sequence). The CDR3 covers 12 residues. The CDR3 protein is CASSSGFYGYTF. For the CDR3, the DNA is TGTGCCAGCAGTTCCGGGTTCTATGGCTACACCTTC.

This clone was counted at least ten times. V and J are TRBV27 and TRBJ1-2, with D possibly TRBD1 on 5 matching bases. This CDR3 contains 14 residues. The V end was cut by 3 bases, the J end by 4 bases, with 12 bases between. Germline CDR1 reads MNHEY; CDR2 reads SMNVEV (reference sequence). The CDR3 protein is CASSLTGTLYGYTF. The CDR3 nucleotides are TGTGCCAGCAGTTTGACCGGGACGCTCTATGGCTACACCTTC.

The chain uses TRBV29-1 and TRBJ1-1; a weak D match, TRBD1 (5 bases). From germline, CDR1 is SQVTM and CDR2 ANQGSEA. The CDR3 sequence is 13 residues long. Trimming took off 6 bases at V and 3 bases at J, with 14 bases between the two ends. As DNA, the CDR3 is TGCAGCGTCGCGGGCCTAGGGGACACTGAAGCTTTCTTT. Protein product: CSVAGLGDTEAFF.

The chain couples TRBV5-1 to TRBJ2-7; D perhaps matches TRBD1 (6 bases). V gave up 5 bases and J gave up 2 bases, with 14 bases separating them. The CDR3 is made up of 14 amino acids. In germline, CDR1 is SGHRS, CDR2 YFSETQ. CDR3 sequence: CASSPQGLPYEQYF. CDR3 nucleotide sequence: TGCGCCAGCAGTCCGCAGGGGTTACCCTACGAGCAGTACTTC.

The chain employs TRBV5-1 and TRBJ2-5, with 15 bases identical to TRBD2. The germline gives CDR1 SGHRS, CDR2 YFSETQ. V gave up 4 bases and J gave up 0 bases; unmatched junction bases: 10. There are 19 residues in the CDR3. CDR3 nucleotide sequence: TGCGCCAGCAGCCTGGCTGGAGGACTAGCGGGGGGGTACCAAGAGACCCAGTACTTC. Translation: CASSLAGGLAGGYQETQYF. The complete variable domain, with remaining parts taken from reference TRBV5-1 and TRBJ2-5, reads KAGVTQTPRYLIKTRGQQVTLSCSPISGHRSVSWYQQTPGQGLQFLFEYFSETQRNKGNFPGRFSGRQFSNSRSEMNVSTLELGDSALYLCASSLAGGLAGGYQETQYFGPGTRLLVL.

The chain recombines TRBV9 with TRBJ1-1; TRBD1 agrees at 8 bases. With V trimmed by 4 bases and J by 4 bases, 9 bases remained unmatched. The germline V gene has CDR1 SGDLS and CDR2 YYNGEE. The CDR3 sequence is 15 residues long. The CDR3 protein is CASSSQGAGRTEAFF. The CDR3, as DNA: TGTGCCAGCAGCTCCCAGGGGGCTGGGCGCACTGAAGCTTTCTTT.

The chain carries TRBV6-4 and TRBJ2-3; 10 bases line up with TRBD2. The CDR3 totals 15 residues. Germline lookup yields CDR1 MRHNA and CDR2 SNTAGT. V shed 4 bases, J shed 6 bases, and the junction held 7 bases outside the gene matches. The CDR3 loop reads CASSAHSGGTDTQYF. As DNA, the CDR3 is TGTGCCAGCAGTGCTCATAGCGGGGGGACGGATACGCAGTATTTT.

The rearrangement uses TRBV18 and TRBJ2-3, with a possible D match to TRBD2 (6 bases). Trimming shortened V by 3 bases and J by 4 bases, and 8 bases separated the two germline ends. Germline values: CDR1 KGHSH, CDR2 LQKENI. This CDR3 spans 13 amino acids. The CDR3 protein is CASSPPGADTQYF. The CDR3 DNA is TGTGCCAGCTCACCTCCGGGGGCAGATACGCAGTATTTT.

This clone was observed a few times. The chain carries TRBV5-4 and TRBJ1-5; tentative D call: TRBD1 (5 bases). The CDR3 has 15 amino acids. The V gene's germline CDR1 is SGHNT and CDR2 YYREEE (reference sequence). V was cut by 5 bases and J by 5 bases, with 17 bases left in between. In DNA form, the CDR3 reads TGTGCCAGCAGTTCGGGGGGTAGACTAGATCAGCCCCAGCATTTT. Its translation is CASSSGGRLDQPQHF.

Only one count was recorded for this clone. The CDR3 spells CASSLDRAPINEQFF. The CDR3 DNA reads TGCGCCAGCAGCCTGGACAGGGCCCCAATCAATGAGCAGTTCTTC. V usage is TRBV5-1 and J usage is TRBJ2-1; 8 bases line up with TRBD1. The CDR3 runs to 15 residues. Looked up from germline, CDR1 is SGHRS and CDR2 is YFSETQ. V gave up 4 bases and J gave up 6 bases; unmatched junction bases: 9.

The chain carries TRBV6-5 and TRBJ2-7; D is unresolved. V was cut by 4 bases and J by 2 bases, with 15 bases left in between. In germline, CDR1 is MNHEY, CDR2 SVGAGI. The CDR3 runs to 15 residues. CDR3 in amino acids: CASSSGLYPPYEQYF. The CDR3 DNA sequence: TGTGCCAGCAGTTCCGGATTGTACCCGCCCTACGAGCAGTACTTC.

The V and J genes are TRBV10-3 and TRBJ2-5; no firm D call. V dropped 0 bases and J dropped 5 bases, with 7 bases sitting between them. Germline V gives CDR1 ENHRY, CDR2 SYGVKD. The CDR3 is 13 residues long. As DNA, the CDR3 is TGTGCCATCAGTGAGTCGAATGTGGAGACCCAGTACTTC. As protein: CAISESNVETQYF.